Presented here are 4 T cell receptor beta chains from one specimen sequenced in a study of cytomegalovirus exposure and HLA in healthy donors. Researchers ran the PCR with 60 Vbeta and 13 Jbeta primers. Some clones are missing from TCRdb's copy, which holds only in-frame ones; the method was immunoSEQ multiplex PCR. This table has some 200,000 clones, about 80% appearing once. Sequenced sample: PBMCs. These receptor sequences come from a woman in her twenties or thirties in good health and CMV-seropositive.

CDR3 nucleotides: TGTGCCAGCAGTGAGAGCACAGTCTCTGGAAACACCATATATTTT. This sequence encodes CASSESTVSGNTIYF. The chain recombines TRBV6-1 with TRBJ1-3; unclear D gene. There are 15 residues in the CDR3. V lost 3 bases, J lost 0 bases, and 9 bases lay in between. Germline CDR1 MNHNS, CDR2 SASEGT.

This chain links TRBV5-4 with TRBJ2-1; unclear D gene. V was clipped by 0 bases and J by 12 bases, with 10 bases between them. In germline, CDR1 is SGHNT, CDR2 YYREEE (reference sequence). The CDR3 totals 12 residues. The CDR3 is CASSLDLYRQFF. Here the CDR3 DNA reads TGTGCCAGCAGCTTGGACCTTTATAGGCAGTTCTTC.

This chain's CDR3 is CASSPGTFYNSPLHF. The DNA of the CDR3 is TGTGCCAGCAGCCCGGGGACTTTCTATAATTCACCCCTCCACTTT. The chain recombines TRBV27 with TRBJ1-6; D perhaps matches TRBD1 (5 bases). The CDR3 covers 15 residues. CDR1 MNHEY and CDR2 SMNVEV come from the germline V gene (reference sequence). Trimming took off 6 bases at V and 3 bases at J, with 12 bases between the two ends.

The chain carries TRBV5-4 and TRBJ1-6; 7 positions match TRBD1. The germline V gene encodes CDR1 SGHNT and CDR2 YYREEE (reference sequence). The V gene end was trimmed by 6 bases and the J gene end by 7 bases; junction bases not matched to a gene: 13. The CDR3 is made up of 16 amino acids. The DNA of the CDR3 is TGTGCCAGCACCGAGCTCGGACAGGACCCAAATTCACCCCTCCACTTT. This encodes CASTELGQDPNSPLHF.